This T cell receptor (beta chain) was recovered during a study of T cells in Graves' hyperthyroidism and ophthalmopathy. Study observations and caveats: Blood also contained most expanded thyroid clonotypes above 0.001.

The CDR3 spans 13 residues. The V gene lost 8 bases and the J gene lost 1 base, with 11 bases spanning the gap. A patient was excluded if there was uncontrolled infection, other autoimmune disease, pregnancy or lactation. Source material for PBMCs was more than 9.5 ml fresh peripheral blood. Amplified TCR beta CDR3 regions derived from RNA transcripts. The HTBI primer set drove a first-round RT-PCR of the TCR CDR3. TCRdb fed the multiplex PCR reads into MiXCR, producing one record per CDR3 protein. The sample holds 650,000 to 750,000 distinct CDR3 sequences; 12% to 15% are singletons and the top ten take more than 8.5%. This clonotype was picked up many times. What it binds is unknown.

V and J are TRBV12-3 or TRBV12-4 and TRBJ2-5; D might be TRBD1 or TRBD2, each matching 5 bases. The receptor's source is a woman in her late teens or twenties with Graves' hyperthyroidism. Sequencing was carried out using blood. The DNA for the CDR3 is TGTGCCAGCGGGACCGGGATCCAAGAGACCCAGTACTTC. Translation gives CASGTGIQETQYF.